Detailed here is one TCR beta chain. What it recognizes is unknown. TCRdb re-analysed the reads in MiXCR, keeping a single row per CDR3 protein. This sample carries under 150,000 distinct CDR3 sequences, roughly 31% of them seen once, and the ten largest clones take approximately 41%. The CDR3 runs 13 residues. The germline CDR1 and CDR2 sequences are SGHVS and FNYEAQ. V dropped 8 bases and J dropped 4; count of bases not matched to a gene: 5. The sample is drawn from a study of T cell repertoires in cytomegalovirus infection. The overall study: Researchers turned to recently identified HLA-C-restricted CMV epitopes as well as well-studied HLA-B-restricted ones. TCR beta signatures that were public indicated CMV infection and matching HLA type. Broader study findings: CMV-specific TCR beta clonotypes restricted by HLA-C dominated the ex vivo response.

The chain is built from TRBV7-6 and TRBJ2-1; 7 nucleotides match TRBD2. The clonotype was recovered from a human donor in good health (CMV status not recorded). Some clones in this sample may be carry-over from other donors' samples. The sequencing used CD8+ T cells from cultured PBMCs, collected from culture after CMV antigen stimulation. CDR3 DNA: TGTGCCAGCTCCCAGCGGGGTTACAATGAGCAGTTCTTC. This sequence encodes CASSQRGYNEQFF.